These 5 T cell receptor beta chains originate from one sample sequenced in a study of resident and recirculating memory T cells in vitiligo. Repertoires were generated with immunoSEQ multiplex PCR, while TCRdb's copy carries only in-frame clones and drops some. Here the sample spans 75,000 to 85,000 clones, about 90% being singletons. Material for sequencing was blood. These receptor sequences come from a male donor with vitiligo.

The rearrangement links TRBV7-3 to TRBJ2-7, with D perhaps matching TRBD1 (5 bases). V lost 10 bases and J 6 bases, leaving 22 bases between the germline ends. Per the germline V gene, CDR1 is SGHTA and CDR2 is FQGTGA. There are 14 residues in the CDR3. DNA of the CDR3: TGTGCCAACGAGATATGGGGCCTCACGGGCGAGCAGTACTTC. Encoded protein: CANEIWGLTGEQYF.

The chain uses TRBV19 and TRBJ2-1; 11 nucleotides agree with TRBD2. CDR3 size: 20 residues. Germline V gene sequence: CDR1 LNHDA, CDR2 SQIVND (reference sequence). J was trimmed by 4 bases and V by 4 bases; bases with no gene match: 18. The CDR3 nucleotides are TGTGCCAGTAGTACAACCGGGACTAGCGGAGCCCCTCCAGCGTACAATGAGCAGTTCTTC. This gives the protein CASSTTGTSGAPPAYNEQFF.

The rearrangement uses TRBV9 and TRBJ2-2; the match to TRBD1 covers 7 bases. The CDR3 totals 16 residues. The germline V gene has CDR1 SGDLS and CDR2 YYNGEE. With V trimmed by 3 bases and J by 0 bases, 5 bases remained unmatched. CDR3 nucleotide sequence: TGTGCCAGCAGCGGATCGACAGGGCCGAACACCGGGGAGCTGTTTTTT. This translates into CASSGSTGPNTGELFF. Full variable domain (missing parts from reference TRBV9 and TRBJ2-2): DSGVTQTPKHLITATGQRVTLRCSPRSGDLSVYWYQQSLDQGLQFLIQYYNGEERAKGNILERFSAQQFPDLHSELNLSSLELGDSALYFCASSGSTGPNTGELFFGEGSRLTVL.

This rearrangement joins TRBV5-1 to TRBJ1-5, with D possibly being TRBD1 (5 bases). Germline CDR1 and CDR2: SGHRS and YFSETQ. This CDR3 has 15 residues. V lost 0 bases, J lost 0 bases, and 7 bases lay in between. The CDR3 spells CASSLGDYSNQPQHF. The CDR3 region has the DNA TGCGCCAGCAGCTTGGGGGACTATAGCAATCAGCCCCAGCATTTT.

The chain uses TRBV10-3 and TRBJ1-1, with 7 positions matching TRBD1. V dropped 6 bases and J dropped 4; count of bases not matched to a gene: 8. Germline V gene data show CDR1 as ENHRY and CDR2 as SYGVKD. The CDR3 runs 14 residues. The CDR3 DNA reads TGTGCCATCAGGGGGACAGAAGGGGCCACTGAAGCTTTCTTT. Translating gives CAIRGTEGATEAFF.